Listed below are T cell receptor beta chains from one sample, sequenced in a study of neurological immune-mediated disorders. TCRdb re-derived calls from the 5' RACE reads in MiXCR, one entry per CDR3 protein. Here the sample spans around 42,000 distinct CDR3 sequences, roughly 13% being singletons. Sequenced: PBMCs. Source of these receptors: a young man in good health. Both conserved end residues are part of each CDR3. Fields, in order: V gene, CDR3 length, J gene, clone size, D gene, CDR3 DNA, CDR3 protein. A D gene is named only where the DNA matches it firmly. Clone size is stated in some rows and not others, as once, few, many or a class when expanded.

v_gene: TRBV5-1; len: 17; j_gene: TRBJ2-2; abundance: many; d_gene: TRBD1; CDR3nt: TGCGCCAGCAGCCCCAACCGGGACAGGGGTCGTGTCGGGGAGCTGTTTTTT; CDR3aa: CASSPNRDRGRVGELFF
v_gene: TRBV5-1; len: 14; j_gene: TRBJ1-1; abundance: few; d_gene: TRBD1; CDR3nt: TGCGCCAGCGAACTCGGACAGGGGAACACTGAAGCTTTCTTT; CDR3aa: CASELGQGNTEAFF
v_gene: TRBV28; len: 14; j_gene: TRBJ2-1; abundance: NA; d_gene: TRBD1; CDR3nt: TGTGCCAGCACCACTGGACAGGGGAGGAATGAGCAGTTCTTC; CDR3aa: CASTTGQGRNEQFF
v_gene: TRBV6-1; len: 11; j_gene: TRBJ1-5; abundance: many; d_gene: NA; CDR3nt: TGTGCCAGCAGTGAATTTCGGCCCCAGCATTTT; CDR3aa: CASSEFRPQHF
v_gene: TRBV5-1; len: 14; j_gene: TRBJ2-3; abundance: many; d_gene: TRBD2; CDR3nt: TGCGCCAGCAGCTTCGGACTAGCGTCGGATACGCAGTATTTT; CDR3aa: CASSFGLASDTQYF
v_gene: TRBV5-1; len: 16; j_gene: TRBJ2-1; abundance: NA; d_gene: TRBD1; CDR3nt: TGCGCCAGCAGTAACGATCCGGGACAGGGATCCAATGAGCAGTTCTTC; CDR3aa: CASSNDPGQGSNEQFF
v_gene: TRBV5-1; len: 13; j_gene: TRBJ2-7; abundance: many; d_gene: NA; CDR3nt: TGCGCCAGCAGCTTGGGCTTGACCTACGAGCAGTACTTC; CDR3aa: CASSLGLTYEQYF
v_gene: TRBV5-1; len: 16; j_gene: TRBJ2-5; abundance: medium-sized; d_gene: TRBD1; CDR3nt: TGCGCCAGCAGCGCCGCCCCACAGGGGGCTGGAGAGACCCAGTACTTC; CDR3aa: CASSAAPQGAGETQYF
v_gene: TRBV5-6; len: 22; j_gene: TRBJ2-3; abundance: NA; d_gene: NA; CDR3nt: NA; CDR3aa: CASSFYICSARDWVGATDTQYF
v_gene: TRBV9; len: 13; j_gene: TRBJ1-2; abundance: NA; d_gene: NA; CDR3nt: TGTGTCAGCAGCGTTCAGACTAACTATGGCTACACCTTC; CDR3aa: CVSSVQTNYGYTF
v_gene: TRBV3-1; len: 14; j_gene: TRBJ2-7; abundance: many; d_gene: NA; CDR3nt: TGTGCCAGCAGCCAAGATGGCGTCCTCTACGAGCAGTACTTC; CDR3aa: CASSQDGVLYEQYF
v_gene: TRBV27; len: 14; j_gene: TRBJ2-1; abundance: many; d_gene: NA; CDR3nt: TGTGCCAGCAGTTTACGGGCTAGCTATGGTGAGCAGTTCTTC; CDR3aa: CASSLRASYGEQFF
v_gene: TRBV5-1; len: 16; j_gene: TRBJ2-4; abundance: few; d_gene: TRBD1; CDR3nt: TGCGCCAGCAGCTTCCCTAATACAGGGGGCGAGAACATTCAGTACTTC; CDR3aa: CASSFPNTGGENIQYF
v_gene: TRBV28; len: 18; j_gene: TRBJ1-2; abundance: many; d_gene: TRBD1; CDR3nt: TGTGCCAGCAGTGGGCCGGGACAGGGGTCCCTAGTTAACTATGGCTACACCTTC; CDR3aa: CASSGPGQGSLVNYGYTF
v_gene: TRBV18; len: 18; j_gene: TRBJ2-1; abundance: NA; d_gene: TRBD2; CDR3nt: TGTGCCAGCTCACCTCCCACTCTAACTAGCGGGAGGGCGGGTGTGCAGTTCTTC; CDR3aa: CASSPPTLTSGRAGVQFF
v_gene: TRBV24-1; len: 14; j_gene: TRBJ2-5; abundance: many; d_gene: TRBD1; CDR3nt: TGTGCCACCAGTGATGCCCAGACAGGGGAGACCCAGTACTTC; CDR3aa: CATSDAQTGETQYF
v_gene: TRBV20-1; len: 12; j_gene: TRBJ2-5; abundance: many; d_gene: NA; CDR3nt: TGCAGTGCTAGGCCCAACATGGAGACCCAGTACTTC; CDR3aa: CSARPNMETQYF
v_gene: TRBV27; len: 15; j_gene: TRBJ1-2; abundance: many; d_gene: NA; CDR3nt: TGTGCCAGCAGTTTATCGACGGGGGTAGACTATGGCTACACCTTC; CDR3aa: CASSLSTGVDYGYTF
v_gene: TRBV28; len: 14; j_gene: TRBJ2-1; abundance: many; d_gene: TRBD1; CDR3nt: TGTGCCAGCAGTCGCCGACAGGGGGCTCAAGAGCAGTTCTTC; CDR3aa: CASSRRQGAQEQFF
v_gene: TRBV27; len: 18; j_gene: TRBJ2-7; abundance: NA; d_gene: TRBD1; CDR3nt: TGTGCCAGCAGTCCGGTAGGACAGGGTAAGGGGTTTTCCTACGAGCAGTACTTC; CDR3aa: CASSPVGQGKGFSYEQYF
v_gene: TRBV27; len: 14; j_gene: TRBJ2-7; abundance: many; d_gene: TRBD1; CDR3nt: TGTGCCAGCAGTTACTCCGGGACAGCCTACGAGCAGTACTTC; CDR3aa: CASSYSGTAYEQYF
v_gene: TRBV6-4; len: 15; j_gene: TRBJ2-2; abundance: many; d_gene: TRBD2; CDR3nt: TGTGCCAGCAGTGAAAGGGCGGGAGCATCCGGGGAGCTGTTTTTT; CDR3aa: CASSERAGASGELFF
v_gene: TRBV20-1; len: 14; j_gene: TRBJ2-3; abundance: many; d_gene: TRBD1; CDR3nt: TGCAGTGCCCCAGGGGGCGAGGTCTCAGATACGCAGTATTTT; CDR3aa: CSAPGGEVSDTQYF
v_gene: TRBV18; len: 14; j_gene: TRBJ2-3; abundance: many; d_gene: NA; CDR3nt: TGTGCCAGCTCACAGACTGGAGCGGAAGATACGCAGTATTTT; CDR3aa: CASSQTGAEDTQYF
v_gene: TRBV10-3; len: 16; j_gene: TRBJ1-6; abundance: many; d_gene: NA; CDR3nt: TGTGCCATCAGTGATAGCGACTCGTCCTATAATTCACCCCTCCACTTT; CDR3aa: CAISDSDSSYNSPLHF
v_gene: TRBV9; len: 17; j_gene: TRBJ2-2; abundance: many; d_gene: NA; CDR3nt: TGTGCCAGCAGCGTAGCATCGACTAGGATAGGCACCGGGGAGCTGTTTTTT; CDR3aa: CASSVASTRIGTGELFF
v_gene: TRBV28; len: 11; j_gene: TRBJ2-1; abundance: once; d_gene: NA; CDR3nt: TGTGCCAGCCCAGTCAACAATGAGCAGTTCTTC; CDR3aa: CASPVNNEQFF
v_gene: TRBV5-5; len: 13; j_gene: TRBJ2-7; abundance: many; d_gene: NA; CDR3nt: TGTGCCAGCAGCTTAGGGGCAGCGTACGAGCAGTACTTC; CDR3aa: CASSLGAAYEQYF
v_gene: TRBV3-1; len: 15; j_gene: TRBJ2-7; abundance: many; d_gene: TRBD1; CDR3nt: TGTGCCAGCGCCGCAGGGACAGGGAGTTTTTACGAGCAGTACTTC; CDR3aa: CASAAGTGSFYEQYF
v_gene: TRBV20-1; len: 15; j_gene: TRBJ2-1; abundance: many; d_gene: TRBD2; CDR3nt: TGCAGTGCTAGAGAACCAGCGGGAGCCTACAATGAGCAGTTCTTC; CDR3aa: CSAREPAGAYNEQFF
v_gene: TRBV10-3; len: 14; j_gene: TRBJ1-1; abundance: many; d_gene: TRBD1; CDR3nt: TGTGCCGATGACAGGGGTAGGGGGAACACTGAAGCTTTCTTT; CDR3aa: CADDRGRGNTEAFF
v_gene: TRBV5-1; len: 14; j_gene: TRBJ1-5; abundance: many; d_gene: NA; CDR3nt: TGCGCCAGCAACGGGACCGATCTCAATCAGCCCCAGCATTTT; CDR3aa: CASNGTDLNQPQHF
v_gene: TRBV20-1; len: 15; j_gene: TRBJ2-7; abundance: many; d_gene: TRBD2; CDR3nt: TGCAGTGCTAGCTCCCGACTAGCGGGAGACTACGAGCAGTACTTC; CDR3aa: CSASSRLAGDYEQYF
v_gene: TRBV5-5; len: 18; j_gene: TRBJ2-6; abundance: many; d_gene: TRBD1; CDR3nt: TGTGCCAGCAGCTTGATAGCAGGGGGTTCCTCTGGGGCCAACGTCCTGACTTTC; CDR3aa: CASSLIAGGSSGANVLTF
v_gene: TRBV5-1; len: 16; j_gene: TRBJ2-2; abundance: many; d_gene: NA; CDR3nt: TGCGCCAGCAGCTTGGTGGCCTCCCCTAACACCGGGGAGCTGTTTTTT; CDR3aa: CASSLVASPNTGELFF
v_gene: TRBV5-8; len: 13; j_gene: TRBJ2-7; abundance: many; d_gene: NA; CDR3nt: TGTGCCAGCAGCCCGAACGTGTTCGACGAGCAGTACTTC; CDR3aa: CASSPNVFDEQYF
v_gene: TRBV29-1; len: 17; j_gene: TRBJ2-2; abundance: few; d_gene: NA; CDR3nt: TGCAGCGTTGAAGAAATTCCAGGGGCGTCGAACACCGGGGAGCTGTTTTTT; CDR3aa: CSVEEIPGASNTGELFF
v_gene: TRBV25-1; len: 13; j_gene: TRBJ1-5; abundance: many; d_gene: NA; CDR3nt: TGTGCCAGCAGTGAAGAAGGGTTGGAGCCCCAGCATTTT; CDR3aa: CASSEEGLEPQHF
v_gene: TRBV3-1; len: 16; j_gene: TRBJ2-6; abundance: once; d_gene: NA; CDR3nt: TGTGCCAGCAGCCAAGTCCAGGGACTTGGGGCCAACGTCATGACTTTC; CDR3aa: CASSQVQGLGANVMTF
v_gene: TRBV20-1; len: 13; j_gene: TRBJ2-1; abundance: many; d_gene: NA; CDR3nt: TGCAGTGCTAGTGAGGACACCTACAATGAGCAGTTCTTC; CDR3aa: CSASEDTYNEQFF
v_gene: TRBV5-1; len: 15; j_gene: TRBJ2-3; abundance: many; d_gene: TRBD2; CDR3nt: TGCGCCAGCAGCTTGCCTAGCGGGACCGCAGATACGCAGTATTTT; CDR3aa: CASSLPSGTADTQYF
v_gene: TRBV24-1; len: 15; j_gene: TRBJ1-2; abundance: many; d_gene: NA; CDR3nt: TGTGCCACCAGTGAGTCGGACCGGTTTAACTATGGCTACACCTTC; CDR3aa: CATSESDRFNYGYTF
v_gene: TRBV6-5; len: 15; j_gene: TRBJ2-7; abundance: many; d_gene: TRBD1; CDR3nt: TGTGCCAGCAGAAGAGACAGGGGGCCCACCTACGAGCAGTACTTC; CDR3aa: CASRRDRGPTYEQYF
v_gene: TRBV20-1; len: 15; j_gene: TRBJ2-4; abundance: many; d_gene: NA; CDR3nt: TGCAGTGCGTCTTCTAGCGCCCAAGCCAAAAACATTCAGTACTTC; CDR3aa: CSASSSAQAKNIQYF
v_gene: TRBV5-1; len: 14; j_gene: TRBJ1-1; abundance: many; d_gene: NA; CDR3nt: TGCGCCAGCAGCTTGGGGACAGCGAACACTGAAGCTTTCTTT; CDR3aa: CASSLGTANTEAFF
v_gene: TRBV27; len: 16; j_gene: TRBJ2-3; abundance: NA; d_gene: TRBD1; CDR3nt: TGTGCCAGCAGTCCGGGGACAGGTCCTTTCAGAGATACGCACTATTTT; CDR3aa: CASSPGTGPFRDTHYF
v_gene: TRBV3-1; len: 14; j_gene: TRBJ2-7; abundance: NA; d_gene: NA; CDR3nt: TGTGCCAGCAGCCAACCAGATATGAACTACGAGCAGTACTTC; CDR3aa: CASSQPDMNYEQYF
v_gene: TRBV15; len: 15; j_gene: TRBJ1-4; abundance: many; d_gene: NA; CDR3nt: TGTGCCACCAGCAGAGGTGGTGCAACTAATGAAAAACTGTTTTTT; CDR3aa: CATSRGGATNEKLFF
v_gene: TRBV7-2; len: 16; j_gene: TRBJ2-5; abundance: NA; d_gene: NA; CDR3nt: TGTGCCAGCAGCCCCCAGGGGGGGATCGGTGGCGAGACCCAGTACTTC; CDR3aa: CASSPQGGIGGETQYF
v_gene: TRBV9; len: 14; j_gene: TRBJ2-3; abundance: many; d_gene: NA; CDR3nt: TGTGCCAGCAGCGTAGGGGAGTTCACAGATACGCAGTATTTT; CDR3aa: CASSVGEFTDTQYF
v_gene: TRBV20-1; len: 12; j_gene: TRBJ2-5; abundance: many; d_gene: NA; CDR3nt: TGCAGTGCTAAGTCGGGGCAAGAGACCCAGTACTTC; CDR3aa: CSAKSGQETQYF
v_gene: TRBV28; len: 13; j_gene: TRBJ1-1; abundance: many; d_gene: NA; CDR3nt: TGTGCCAGCAGTTTCCATAATGGTCCTGAAGCTTTCTTT; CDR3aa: CASSFHNGPEAFF
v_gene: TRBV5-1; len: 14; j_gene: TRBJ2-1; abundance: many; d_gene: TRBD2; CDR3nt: TGCGCCAGCTGTATAGCGGGAGGCTACAATGAGCAGTTCTTC; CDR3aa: CASCIAGGYNEQFF
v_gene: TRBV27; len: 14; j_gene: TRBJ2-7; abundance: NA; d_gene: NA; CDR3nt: TGTGCCAGCAGAGTTCCGCGCAGGTTCTACGAGCAGTACTTT; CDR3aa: CASRVPRRFYEQYF
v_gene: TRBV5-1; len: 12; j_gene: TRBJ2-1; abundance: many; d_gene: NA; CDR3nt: TGCGCCAGCATCGGGGTCCACAATGAGCAGTTCTTC; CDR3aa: CASIGVHNEQFF
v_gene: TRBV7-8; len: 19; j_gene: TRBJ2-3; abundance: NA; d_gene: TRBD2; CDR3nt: TGTGCCAGCAGCTTATCGAGCGGTAGCGGGGCAGCTAGCACAGATACGCAGTATTTT; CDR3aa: CASSLSSGSGAASTDTQYF
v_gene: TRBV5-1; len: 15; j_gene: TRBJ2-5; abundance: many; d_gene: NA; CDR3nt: TGCGCCAGCGCCTCCGGAGGGAGGTGGCAAGAGACCCAGTACTTC; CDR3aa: CASASGGRWQETQYF
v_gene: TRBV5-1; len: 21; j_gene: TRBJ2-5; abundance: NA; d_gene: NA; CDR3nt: NA; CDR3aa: CASSFYICSAGLAGGLETQYF
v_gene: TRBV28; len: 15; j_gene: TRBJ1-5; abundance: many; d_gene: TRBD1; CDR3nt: TGTGCCAGCAGTCCCGGACAGGGAGGGTATCAGCCCCAGCATTTT; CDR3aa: CASSPGQGGYQPQHF
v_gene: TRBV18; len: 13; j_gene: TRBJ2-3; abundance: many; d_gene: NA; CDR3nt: TGTGCCAGCTCACGCATAAGCACAGATACGCAGTATTTT; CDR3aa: CASSRISTDTQYF